These T cell receptor beta chains were read from a single sample in a study of cytomegalovirus exposure and HLA in healthy donors. Sequenced by immunoSEQ multiplex PCR; TCRdb stores in-frame clones only, minus some. The sample gives about 130,000 clones, 80% of which show up once; 5% to 6% is in the top ten. Sequencing was carried out using PBMCs. These receptor sequences come from a man younger than 45 in good health and CMV-seronegative. CDR3s include the opening cysteine and the closing phenylalanine or tryptophan. The order of the fields is D gene, V gene, J gene, clone size, CDR3 protein, CDR3 DNA. A D gene is named only where the DNA matches it firmly. Clone size is shown for a subset of rows, as once, few, many or a class of expanded clone.

d_call: TRBD1; v_call: TRBV5-1; j_call: TRBJ1-1; clone_size: few; cdr3_aa: CASSFGQVEYTEAFF; cdr3_nt: TGCGCCAGCAGCTTCGGACAGGTTGAGTACACTGAAGCTTTCTTT
d_call: NA; v_call: TRBV4-1; j_call: TRBJ2-7; clone_size: NA; cdr3_aa: CASSQKQSTYEQYF; cdr3_nt: TGCGCCAGCAGCCAAAAACAGAGTACCTACGAGCAGTACTTC
d_call: NA; v_call: TRBV4-2; j_call: TRBJ1-2; clone_size: NA; cdr3_aa: CASSQEGATFPWPRYTF; cdr3_nt: TGTGCCAGCAGCCAAGAGGGGGCCACTTTTCCTTGGCCGAGGTACACCTTC
d_call: TRBD2; v_call: TRBV15; j_call: TRBJ2-7; clone_size: NA; cdr3_aa: CATSSSGGDLYEQYF; cdr3_nt: TGTGCCACCAGCAGCAGCGGGGGGGATCTCTACGAGCAGTACTTC
d_call: NA; v_call: TRBV4-3; j_call: TRBJ2-2; clone_size: NA; cdr3_aa: CASSQSWGLGELFF; cdr3_nt: TGCGCCAGCAGCCAATCTTGGGGGCTCGGGGAGCTGTTTTTT
d_call: TRBD1; v_call: TRBV27; j_call: TRBJ1-2; clone_size: few; cdr3_aa: CASSWQGARGYTF; cdr3_nt: TGTGCCAGCAGTTGGCAGGGGGCACGGGGCTACACCTTC
d_call: TRBD1; v_call: TRBV5-1; j_call: TRBJ1-2; clone_size: NA; cdr3_aa: CASSPGTGVSGYTF; cdr3_nt: TGCGCCAGCAGTCCCGGGACAGGGGTGAGCGGCTACACCTTC
d_call: TRBD2; v_call: TRBV5-6; j_call: TRBJ2-5; clone_size: few; cdr3_aa: CASRDGTRGETQYF; cdr3_nt: TGTGCCAGCAGAGACGGGACTAGAGGAGAGACCCAGTACTTC
d_call: TRBD1; v_call: TRBV5-4; j_call: TRBJ2-3; clone_size: NA; cdr3_aa: CASSLQGAGDTQYF; cdr3_nt: TGTGCCAGCAGCCTCCAGGGGGCGGGAGATACGCAGTATTTT
d_call: TRBD1; v_call: TRBV5-1; j_call: TRBJ1-1; clone_size: NA; cdr3_aa: CASAGSVDRVVAFF; cdr3_nt: TGCGCCAGCGCCGGTTCAGTTGACAGGGTGGTAGCTTTCTTT
d_call: NA; v_call: TRBV4-1; j_call: TRBJ1-1; clone_size: NA; cdr3_aa: CASSQVGRGRRTEAFF; cdr3_nt: TGCGCCAGCAGCCAAGTAGGGAGGGGAAGGCGGACTGAAGCTTTCTTT
d_call: TRBD1; v_call: TRBV7-9; j_call: TRBJ2-2; clone_size: many; cdr3_aa: CASSSDRANTGELFF; cdr3_nt: TGTGCCAGCAGTAGCGACAGGGCGAACACCGGGGAGCTGTTTTTT
d_call: TRBD2; v_call: TRBV11-2; j_call: TRBJ2-7; clone_size: once; cdr3_aa: CASSLENRGGSIYEQYF; cdr3_nt: TGTGCCAGCAGCTTAGAAAATCGCGGGGGGTCAATCTACGAGCAGTACTTC
d_call: NA; v_call: TRBV5-6; j_call: TRBJ1-6; clone_size: NA; cdr3_aa: CASSLVPGVDSPLHF; cdr3_nt: TGTGCCAGCAGCTTGGTGCCAGGGGTTGATTCACCCCTCCACTTT
d_call: NA; v_call: TRBV6-1; j_call: TRBJ1-5; clone_size: NA; cdr3_aa: CASSGGIQPQHF; cdr3_nt: TGTGCCAGCAGTGGAGGGATTCAGCCCCAGCATTTT
d_call: NA; v_call: TRBV19; j_call: TRBJ2-5; clone_size: NA; cdr3_aa: CASSIGETQETQYF; cdr3_nt: TGTGCCAGTAGTATCGGGGAAACGCAAGAGACCCAGTACTTC
d_call: NA; v_call: TRBV6-5; j_call: TRBJ2-3; clone_size: NA; cdr3_aa: CASSPVGGSTDTQYF; cdr3_nt: TGTGCCAGCAGCCCCGTGGGAGGCAGCACAGATACGCAGTATTTT
d_call: TRBD1; v_call: TRBV30; j_call: TRBJ1-4; clone_size: NA; cdr3_aa: CAWSVLATRGTGYEKLFF; cdr3_nt: TGTGCCTGGAGTGTACTAGCCACGCGTGGGACAGGGTATGAAAAACTGTTTTTT
d_call: TRBD1; v_call: TRBV7-2; j_call: TRBJ1-1; clone_size: NA; cdr3_aa: CASSYRGLAFF; cdr3_nt: TGTGCCAGCAGCTACAGGGGCTTGGCTTTCTTT
d_call: TRBD1; v_call: TRBV30; j_call: TRBJ1-4; clone_size: NA; cdr3_aa: CAWNARGLEEKLFF; cdr3_nt: TGTGCCTGGAACGCCAGGGGGTTAGAAGAAAAACTGTTTTTT
d_call: TRBD1; v_call: TRBV4-2; j_call: TRBJ1-1; clone_size: NA; cdr3_aa: CASSQEQGSGTEAFF; cdr3_nt: TGTGCCAGCAGCCAAGAACAGGGGTCGGGCACTGAAGCTTTCTTT
d_call: NA; v_call: TRBV7-9; j_call: TRBJ2-1; clone_size: NA; cdr3_aa: CASSFYWNEQFF; cdr3_nt: TGTGCCAGCAGCTTCTACTGGAATGAGCAGTTCTTC
d_call: NA; v_call: TRBV15; j_call: TRBJ1-2; clone_size: NA; cdr3_aa: CATSVPGAEYGYTF; cdr3_nt: TGTGCCACCAGCGTCCCGGGAGCAGAATATGGCTACACCTTC
d_call: TRBD1; v_call: TRBV6-5; j_call: TRBJ2-3; clone_size: once; cdr3_aa: CASSYTGVADTQYF; cdr3_nt: TGTGCCAGCAGTTACACAGGGGTGGCAGATACGCAGTATTTT
d_call: NA; v_call: TRBV28; j_call: TRBJ1-5; clone_size: few; cdr3_aa: CASSPLQGNSNQPQHF; cdr3_nt: TGTGCCAGCAGCCCCCTACAGGGAAATAGCAATCAGCCCCAGCATTTT
d_call: TRBD1; v_call: TRBV28; j_call: TRBJ1-1; clone_size: NA; cdr3_aa: CASSLLGQAAEAFF; cdr3_nt: TGTGCCAGCAGTCTCTTGGGACAGGCGGCTGAAGCTTTCTTT
d_call: NA; v_call: TRBV6-6; j_call: TRBJ1-2; clone_size: NA; cdr3_aa: CASRRGSYTF; cdr3_nt: TGTGCCAGCAGGCGCGGGAGCTACACCTTC
d_call: NA; v_call: TRBV29-1; j_call: TRBJ1-1; clone_size: once; cdr3_aa: CSVETAMNTEAFF; cdr3_nt: TGCAGCGTTGAGACAGCCATGAACACTGAAGCTTTCTTT
d_call: NA; v_call: TRBV6-1; j_call: TRBJ1-2; clone_size: NA; cdr3_aa: CASGQVIPVVGYTF; cdr3_nt: TGTGCCAGCGGCCAGGTGATTCCGGTAGTAGGCTACACCTTC
d_call: TRBD1; v_call: TRBV7-8; j_call: TRBJ2-5; clone_size: once; cdr3_aa: CASSSRQGDQETQYF; cdr3_nt: TGTGCCAGCAGCTCTCGACAGGGGGACCAGGAGACCCAGTACTTC
d_call: TRBD1; v_call: TRBV4-1; j_call: TRBJ2-7; clone_size: NA; cdr3_aa: CASSQVGTGIEDYEQYF; cdr3_nt: TGCGCCAGCAGCCAAGTCGGGACAGGGATCGAAGACTACGAGCAGTACTTC
d_call: NA; v_call: TRBV7-9; j_call: TRBJ1-2; clone_size: few; cdr3_aa: CASSSLFGYTF; cdr3_nt: TGTGCCAGCAGCTCCCTCTTTGGCTACACCTTC
d_call: TRBD1; v_call: TRBV4-3; j_call: TRBJ1-4; clone_size: NA; cdr3_aa: CASSQDTGQGNEKLFF; cdr3_nt: TGCGCCAGCAGCCAAGATACCGGACAGGGCAATGAAAAACTGTTTTTT
d_call: NA; v_call: TRBV11-1; j_call: TRBJ2-5; clone_size: NA; cdr3_aa: CASSLGGVQETQYF; cdr3_nt: TGTGCCAGCAGCTTAGGCGGGGTCCAAGAGACCCAGTACTTC
d_call: TRBD1; v_call: TRBV28; j_call: TRBJ1-6; clone_size: NA; cdr3_aa: CASTLWGQDNSPLHF; cdr3_nt: TGTGCCAGCACCCTCTGGGGACAGGATAATTCACCCCTCCACTTT
d_call: NA; v_call: TRBV18; j_call: TRBJ2-5; clone_size: NA; cdr3_aa: CASSPGEETQYF; cdr3_nt: TGTGCCAGCTCACCAGGGGAGGAGACCCAGTACTTC
d_call: TRBD2; v_call: TRBV29-1; j_call: TRBJ2-7; clone_size: NA; cdr3_aa: CSISWGGLAGSYAQYF; cdr3_nt: TGCAGCATCAGTTGGGGAGGACTAGCGGGGTCCTACGCGCAGTACTTC
d_call: TRBD1; v_call: TRBV11-3; j_call: TRBJ1-2; clone_size: NA; cdr3_aa: CASARDRVRGYTF; cdr3_nt: TGTGCCAGCGCACGAGACAGGGTTCGTGGCTACACCTTC
d_call: NA; v_call: TRBV5-4; j_call: TRBJ1-5; clone_size: NA; cdr3_aa: CASSRDRASAQHF; cdr3_nt: TGTGCCAGCAGCCGTGACAGAGCCTCTGCCCAGCATTTT
d_call: TRBD1; v_call: TRBV19; j_call: TRBJ2-2; clone_size: NA; cdr3_aa: CASRGQGNTGELFF; cdr3_nt: TGTGCCAGTAGGGGACAGGGGAACACCGGGGAGCTGTTTTTT
d_call: NA; v_call: TRBV7-9; j_call: TRBJ2-1; clone_size: once; cdr3_aa: CASSQQGSNEQFF; cdr3_nt: TGTGCCAGCAGCCAACAGGGTAGCAATGAGCAGTTCTTC
d_call: NA; v_call: TRBV6-5; j_call: TRBJ1-6; clone_size: once; cdr3_aa: CASSLGSSPLHF; cdr3_nt: TGTGCCAGCAGTTTGGGGAGTTCACCCCTCCACTTT
d_call: TRBD1; v_call: TRBV5-5; j_call: TRBJ1-5; clone_size: NA; cdr3_aa: CASSWDASRDRVSNQPQHF; cdr3_nt: TGTGCCAGCAGCTGGGATGCGTCTCGGGACAGGGTTAGCAATCAGCCCCAGCATTTT
d_call: NA; v_call: TRBV15; j_call: TRBJ2-5; clone_size: NA; cdr3_aa: CATTVGGTQETQYF; cdr3_nt: TGTGCCACCACCGTTGGAGGGACTCAAGAGACCCAGTACTTC
d_call: NA; v_call: TRBV9; j_call: TRBJ1-5; clone_size: NA; cdr3_aa: CASSVGGIQPQHF; cdr3_nt: TGTGCCAGCAGCGTCGGGGGGATTCAGCCCCAGCATTTT
d_call: TRBD2; v_call: TRBV15; j_call: TRBJ2-7; clone_size: NA; cdr3_aa: CATSSDRLAGHYEQYF; cdr3_nt: TGTGCCACCAGCAGCGATAGACTAGCGGGCCACTACGAGCAGTACTTC
d_call: NA; v_call: TRBV5-4; j_call: TRBJ2-5; clone_size: NA; cdr3_aa: CASRQGGGETQYF; cdr3_nt: TGTGCCAGCCGACAGGGAGGCGGAGAGACCCAGTACTTC
d_call: NA; v_call: TRBV10-2; j_call: TRBJ1-5; clone_size: NA; cdr3_aa: CASSEGREVQPQHF; cdr3_nt: TGCGCCAGCAGTGAGGGAAGGGAGGTTCAGCCCCAGCATTTT
d_call: TRBD2; v_call: TRBV10-3; j_call: TRBJ2-5; clone_size: NA; cdr3_aa: CAISDFAALAGKQETQYF; cdr3_nt: TGTGCCATCAGTGACTTCGCCGCACTAGCGGGGAAACAAGAGACCCAGTACTTC
d_call: TRBD1; v_call: TRBV2; j_call: TRBJ1-1; clone_size: many; cdr3_aa: CASSEMGQVNTEAFF; cdr3_nt: TGTGCCAGCAGTGAAATGGGACAGGTGAACACTGAAGCTTTCTTT
d_call: NA; v_call: TRBV2; j_call: TRBJ2-1; clone_size: NA; cdr3_aa: CASSEVAGGEQFF; cdr3_nt: TGTGCCAGCAGTGAAGTCGCGGGTGGTGAGCAGTTCTTC
d_call: TRBD1; v_call: TRBV7-7; j_call: TRBJ2-5; clone_size: once; cdr3_aa: CASSVTGTGPQETQYF; cdr3_nt: TGTGCTAGCAGCGTGACCGGGACAGGGCCCCAAGAGACCCAGTACTTC
d_call: NA; v_call: TRBV15; j_call: TRBJ2-1; clone_size: NA; cdr3_aa: CATSRDLRGASRGNEQFF; cdr3_nt: TGTGCCACCAGCAGAGATCTCAGGGGCGCGAGCCGAGGTAATGAGCAGTTCTTC
d_call: NA; v_call: TRBV6-5; j_call: TRBJ2-7; clone_size: NA; cdr3_aa: CASSYGDKRYEQYF; cdr3_nt: TGTGCCAGCAGTTACGGGGACAAACGCTACGAGCAGTACTTC
d_call: NA; v_call: TRBV5-1; j_call: TRBJ1-1; clone_size: NA; cdr3_aa: CASSSTGNTEAFF; cdr3_nt: TGCGCCAGCAGCTCAACAGGGAACACTGAAGCTTTCTTT
d_call: TRBD2; v_call: TRBV19; j_call: TRBJ2-1; clone_size: NA; cdr3_aa: CASSIRLAGGGEQFF; cdr3_nt: TGTGCCAGTAGTATACGACTAGCGGGAGGAGGCGAGCAGTTCTTC
d_call: TRBD2; v_call: TRBV9; j_call: TRBJ2-2; clone_size: once; cdr3_aa: CASSGLAGTGELFF; cdr3_nt: TGTGCCAGCAGCGGACTAGCGGGTACCGGGGAGCTGTTTTTT
d_call: NA; v_call: TRBV11-2; j_call: TRBJ2-2; clone_size: NA; cdr3_aa: CASSLYTGELFF; cdr3_nt: TGTGCCAGCAGCCTCTACACCGGGGAGCTGTTTTTT
d_call: NA; v_call: TRBV4-3; j_call: TRBJ2-7; clone_size: NA; cdr3_aa: CASSQVAESSYEQYF; cdr3_nt: TGCGCCAGCAGCCAAGTAGCGGAGAGCTCCTACGAGCAGTACTTC
d_call: NA; v_call: TRBV30; j_call: TRBJ1-6; clone_size: NA; cdr3_aa: CAWSQGQGVANNSPLHF; cdr3_nt: TGTGCCTGGAGTCAAGGCCAAGGGGTCGCGAATAATTCACCCCTCCACTTT